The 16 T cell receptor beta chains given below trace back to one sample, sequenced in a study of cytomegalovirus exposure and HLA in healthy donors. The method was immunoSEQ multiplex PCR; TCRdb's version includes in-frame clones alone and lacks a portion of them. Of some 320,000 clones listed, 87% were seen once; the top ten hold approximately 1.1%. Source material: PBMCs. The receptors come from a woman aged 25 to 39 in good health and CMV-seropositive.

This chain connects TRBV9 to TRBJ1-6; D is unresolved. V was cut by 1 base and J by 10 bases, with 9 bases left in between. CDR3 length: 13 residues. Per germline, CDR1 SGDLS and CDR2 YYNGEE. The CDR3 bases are TGTGCCAGCAGCGTATCCCGGCAGTCACCCCTCCACTTT. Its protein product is CASSVSRQSPLHF.

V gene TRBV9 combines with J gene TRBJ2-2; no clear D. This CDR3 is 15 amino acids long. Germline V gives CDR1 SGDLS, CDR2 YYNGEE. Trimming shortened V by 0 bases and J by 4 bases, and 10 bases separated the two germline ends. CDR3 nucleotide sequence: TGTGCCAGCAGCGTAGTCGCGGATCCCACCGGGGAGCTGTTTTTT. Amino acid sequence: CASSVVADPTGELFF.

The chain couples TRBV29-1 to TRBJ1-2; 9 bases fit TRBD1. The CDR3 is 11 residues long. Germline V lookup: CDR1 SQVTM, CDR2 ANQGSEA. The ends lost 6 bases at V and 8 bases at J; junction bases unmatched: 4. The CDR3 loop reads CSVRTGDGYTF. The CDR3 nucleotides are TGCAGCGTACGGACAGGGGACGGCTACACCTTC. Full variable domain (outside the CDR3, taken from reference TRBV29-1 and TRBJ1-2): SAVISQKPSRDICQRGTSLTIQCQVDSQVTMMFWYRQQPGQSLTLIATANQGSEATYESGFVIDKFPISRPNLTFSTLTVSNMSPEDSSIYLCSVRTGDGYTFGSGTRLTVV.

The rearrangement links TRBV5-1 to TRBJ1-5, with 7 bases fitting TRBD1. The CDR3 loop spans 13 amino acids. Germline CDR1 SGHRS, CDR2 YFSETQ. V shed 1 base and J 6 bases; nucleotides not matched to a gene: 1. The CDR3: CASSLTGAQPQHF. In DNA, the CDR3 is TGCGCCAGCAGCTTGACAGGGGCTCAGCCCCAGCATTTT.

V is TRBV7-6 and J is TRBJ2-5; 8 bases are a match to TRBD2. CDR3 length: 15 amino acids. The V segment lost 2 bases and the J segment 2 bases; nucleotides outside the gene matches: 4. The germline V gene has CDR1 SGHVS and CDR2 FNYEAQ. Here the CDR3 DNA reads TGTGCCAGCAGCTTATTAGCGGGACGACAAGAGACCCAGTACTTC. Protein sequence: CASSLLAGRQETQYF.

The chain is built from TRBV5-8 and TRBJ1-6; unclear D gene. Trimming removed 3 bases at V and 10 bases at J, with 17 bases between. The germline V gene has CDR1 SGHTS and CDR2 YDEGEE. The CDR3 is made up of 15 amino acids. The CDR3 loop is CASSSTRDLWSPLHF. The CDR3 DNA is TGTGCCAGCAGCTCCACCCGGGATCTATGGTCACCCCTCCACTTT. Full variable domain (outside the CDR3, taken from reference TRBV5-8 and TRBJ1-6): EAGVTQSPTHLIKTRGQQATLRCSPISGHTSVYWYQQALGLGLQFLLWYDEGEERNRGNFPPRFSGRQFPNYSSELNVNALELEDSALYLCASSSTRDLWSPLHFGNGTRLTVT.

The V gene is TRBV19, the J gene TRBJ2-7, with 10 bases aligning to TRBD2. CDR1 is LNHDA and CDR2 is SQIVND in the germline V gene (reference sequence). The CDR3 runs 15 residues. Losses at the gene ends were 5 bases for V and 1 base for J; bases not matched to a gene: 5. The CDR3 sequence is CASSGPAGGSYEQYF. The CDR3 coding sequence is TGTGCCAGTAGTGGCCCAGCGGGAGGGTCCTACGAGCAGTACTTC.

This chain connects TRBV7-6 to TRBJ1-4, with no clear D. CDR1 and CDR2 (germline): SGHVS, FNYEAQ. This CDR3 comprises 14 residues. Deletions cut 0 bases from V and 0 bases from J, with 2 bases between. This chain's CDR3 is CASSLAATNEKLFF. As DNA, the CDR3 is TGTGCCAGCAGCTTAGCAGCAACTAATGAAAAACTGTTTTTT. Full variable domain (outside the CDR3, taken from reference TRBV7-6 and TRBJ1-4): GAGVSQSPRYKVTKRGQDVALRCDPISGHVSLYWYRQALGQGPEFLTYFNYEAQQDKSGLPNDRFSAERPEGSISTLTIQRTEQRDSAMYRCASSLAATNEKLFFGSGTQLSVL.

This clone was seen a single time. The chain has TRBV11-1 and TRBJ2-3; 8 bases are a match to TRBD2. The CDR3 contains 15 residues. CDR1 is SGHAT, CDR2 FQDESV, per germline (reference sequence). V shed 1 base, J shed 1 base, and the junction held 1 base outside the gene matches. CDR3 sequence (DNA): TGTGCCAGCAGCTTAGGAGCGGGAGGCACAGATACGCAGTATTTT. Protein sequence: CASSLGAGGTDTQYF.

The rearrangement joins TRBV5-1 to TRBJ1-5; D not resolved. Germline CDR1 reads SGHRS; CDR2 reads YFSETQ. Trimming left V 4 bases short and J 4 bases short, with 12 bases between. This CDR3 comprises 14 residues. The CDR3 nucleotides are TGCGCCAGCAGCAGAGGAGGGCTAAATCAGCCCCAGCATTTT. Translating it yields CASSRGGLNQPQHF.

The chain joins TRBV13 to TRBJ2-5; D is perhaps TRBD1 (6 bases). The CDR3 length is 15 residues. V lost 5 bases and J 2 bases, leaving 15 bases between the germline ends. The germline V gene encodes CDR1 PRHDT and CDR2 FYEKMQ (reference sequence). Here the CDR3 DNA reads TGTGCCAGCAGCACGCTACAGGGTAGGCAAGAGACCCAGTACTTC. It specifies CASSTLQGRQETQYF.

The CDR3, as DNA: TGTGCCAGCAACGTCCAAGGGGGGACCGGGGAGCTGTTTTTT. It codes for CASNVQGGTGELFF. The chain links TRBV9 to TRBJ2-2; D is possibly TRBD1 or TRBD2 (6 bases each). Trimming pared 6 bases from V and 5 bases from J, leaving 14 bases between. The germline V gene encodes CDR1 SGDLS and CDR2 YYNGEE. CDR3 length: 14 residues.

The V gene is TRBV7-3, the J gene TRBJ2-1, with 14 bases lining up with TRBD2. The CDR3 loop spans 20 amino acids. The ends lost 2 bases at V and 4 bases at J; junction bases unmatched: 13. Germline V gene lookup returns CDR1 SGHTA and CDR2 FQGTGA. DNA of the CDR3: TGTGCCAGCAGCTTAGGGCCGGGACTAGCGGGAGTCGGTGGGTACAATGAGCAGTTCTTC. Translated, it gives CASSLGPGLAGVGGYNEQFF.

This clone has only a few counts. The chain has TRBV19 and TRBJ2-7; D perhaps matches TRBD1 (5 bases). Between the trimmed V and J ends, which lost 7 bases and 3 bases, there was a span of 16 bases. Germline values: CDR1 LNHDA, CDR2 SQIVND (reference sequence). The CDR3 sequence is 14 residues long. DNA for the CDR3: TGTGCCAGTACCCCGACAGCACACCTCTACGAGCAGTACTTC. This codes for CASTPTAHLYEQYF.

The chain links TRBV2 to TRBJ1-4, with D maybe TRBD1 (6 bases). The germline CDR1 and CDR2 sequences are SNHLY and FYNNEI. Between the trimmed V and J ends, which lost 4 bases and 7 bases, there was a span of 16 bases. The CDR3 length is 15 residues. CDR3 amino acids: CASSATGLTVEKLFF. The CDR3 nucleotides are TGTGCCAGCAGTGCCACAGGGCTGACGGTTGAAAAACTGTTTTTT.

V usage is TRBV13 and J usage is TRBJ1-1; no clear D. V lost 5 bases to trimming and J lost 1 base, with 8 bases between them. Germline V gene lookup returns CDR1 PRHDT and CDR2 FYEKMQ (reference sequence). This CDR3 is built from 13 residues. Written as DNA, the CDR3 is TGTGCCAGCAGCCGGAGACAGAACACTGAAGCTTTCTTT. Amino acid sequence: CASSRRQNTEAFF.